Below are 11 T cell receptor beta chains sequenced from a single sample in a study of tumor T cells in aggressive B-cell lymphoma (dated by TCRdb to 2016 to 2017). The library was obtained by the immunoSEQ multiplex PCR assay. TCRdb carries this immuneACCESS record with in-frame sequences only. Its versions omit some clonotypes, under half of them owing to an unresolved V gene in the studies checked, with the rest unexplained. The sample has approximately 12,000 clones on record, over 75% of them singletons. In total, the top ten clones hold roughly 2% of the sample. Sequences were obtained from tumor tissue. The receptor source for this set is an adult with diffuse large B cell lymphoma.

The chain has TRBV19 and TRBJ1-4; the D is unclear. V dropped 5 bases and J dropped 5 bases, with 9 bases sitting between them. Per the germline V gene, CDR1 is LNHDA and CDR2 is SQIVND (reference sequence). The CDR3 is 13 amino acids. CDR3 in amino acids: CASSELWNEKLFF. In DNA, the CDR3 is TGTGCCAGTAGTGAACTATGGAATGAAAAACTGTTTTTT. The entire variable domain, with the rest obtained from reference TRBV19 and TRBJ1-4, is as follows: DGGITQSPKYLFRKEGQNVTLSCEQNLNHDAMYWYRQDPGQGLRLIYYSQIVNDFQKGDIAEGYSVSREKKESFPLTVTSAQKNPTAFYLCASSELWNEKLFFGSGTQLSVL.

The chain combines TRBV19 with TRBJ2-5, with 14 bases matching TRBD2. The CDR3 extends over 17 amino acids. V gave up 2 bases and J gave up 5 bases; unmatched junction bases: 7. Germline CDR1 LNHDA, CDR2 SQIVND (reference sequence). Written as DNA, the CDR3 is TGTGCCAGTAGTATACGGGGACTAGCGGGAGATGGGGAGACCCAGTACTTC. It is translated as CASSIRGLAGDGETQYF.

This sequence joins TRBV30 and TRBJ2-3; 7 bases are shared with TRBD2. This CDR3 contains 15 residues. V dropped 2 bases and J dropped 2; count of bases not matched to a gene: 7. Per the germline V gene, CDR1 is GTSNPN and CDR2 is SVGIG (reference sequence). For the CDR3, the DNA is TGTGCCTGGAGTCCCCCCAGCGGGGTCACAGATACGCAGTATTTT. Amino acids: CAWSPPSGVTDTQYF.

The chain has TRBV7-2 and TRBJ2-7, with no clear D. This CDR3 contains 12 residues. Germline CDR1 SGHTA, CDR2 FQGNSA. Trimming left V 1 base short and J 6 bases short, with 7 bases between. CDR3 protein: CASSLGLLEQYF. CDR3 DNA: TGTGCCAGCAGCTTAGGGCTCCTCGAGCAGTACTTC. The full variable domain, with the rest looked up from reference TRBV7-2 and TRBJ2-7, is GAGVSQSPSNKVTEKGKDVELRCDPISGHTALYWYRQSLGQGLEFLIYFQGNSAPDKSGLPSDRFSAERTGGSVSTLTIQRTQQEDSAVYLCASSLGLLEQYFGPGTRLTVT.

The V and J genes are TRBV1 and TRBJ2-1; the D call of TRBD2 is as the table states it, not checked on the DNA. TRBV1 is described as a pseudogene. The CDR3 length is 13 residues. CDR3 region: CTSSQSGSNEQFF. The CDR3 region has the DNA TGCACCAGCAGCCAATCCGGGAGCAATGAGCAGTTCTTC.

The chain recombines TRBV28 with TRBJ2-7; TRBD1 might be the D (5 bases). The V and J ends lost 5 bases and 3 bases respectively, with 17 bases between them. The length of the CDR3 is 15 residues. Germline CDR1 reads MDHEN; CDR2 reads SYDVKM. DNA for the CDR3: TGTGCCAGCAGTCTTGACAGTGGCTTTTTCTACGAGCAGTACTTC. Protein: CASSLDSGFFYEQYF.

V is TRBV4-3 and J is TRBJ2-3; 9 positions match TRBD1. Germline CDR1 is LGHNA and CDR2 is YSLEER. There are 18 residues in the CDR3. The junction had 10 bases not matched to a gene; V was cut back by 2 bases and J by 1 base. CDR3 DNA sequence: TGCGCCAGCAGCCAATCCCTAGGACAGGGGCTAGGCACAGATACGCAGTATTTT. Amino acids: CASSQSLGQGLGTDTQYF.

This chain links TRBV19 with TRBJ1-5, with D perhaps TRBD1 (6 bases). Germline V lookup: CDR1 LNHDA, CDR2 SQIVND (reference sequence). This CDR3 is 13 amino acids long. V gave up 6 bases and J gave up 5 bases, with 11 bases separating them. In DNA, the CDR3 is TGTGCCAGTAGCCAGGGGCTCTATCAGCCCCAGCATTTT. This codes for CASSQGLYQPQHF. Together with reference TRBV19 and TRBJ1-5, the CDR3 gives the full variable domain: DGGITQSPKYLFRKEGQNVTLSCEQNLNHDAMYWYRQDPGQGLRLIYYSQIVNDFQKGDIAEGYSVSREKKESFPLTVTSAQKNPTAFYLCASSQGLYQPQHFGDGTRLSIL.

Here the CDR3 DNA reads TGTGCCAGCAGTTTCGGGGCGGGAGGGCCCCACGAGCAGTACTTC. It specifies CASSFGAGGPHEQYF. This sequence joins TRBV28 and TRBJ2-7; 9 positions agree with TRBD2. Germline trimming cut 3 bases from V and 5 bases from J; bases unmatched to any gene: 8. This CDR3 region has 15 residues. Germline CDR1 MDHEN, CDR2 SYDVKM.

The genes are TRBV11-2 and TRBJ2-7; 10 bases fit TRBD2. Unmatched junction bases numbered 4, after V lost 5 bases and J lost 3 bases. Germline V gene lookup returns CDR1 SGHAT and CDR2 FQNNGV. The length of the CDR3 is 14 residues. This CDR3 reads CASSLRLAGYEQYF. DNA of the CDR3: TGTGCCAGCAGCCTGCGACTAGCGGGCTACGAGCAGTACTTC.

CDR3 sequence: CASREQQGSGNTIYF. The DNA for the CDR3 is TGTGCCAGCAGAGAACAACAGGGCTCTGGAAACACCATATATTTT. J is TRBJ1-3 and V is TRBV2, with D possibly matching TRBD1 (6 bases). V was pared by 6 bases and J by 0 bases, with 12 bases between. The CDR3 loop spans 15 amino acids. CDR1 and CDR2 (germline): SNHLY, FYNNEI.